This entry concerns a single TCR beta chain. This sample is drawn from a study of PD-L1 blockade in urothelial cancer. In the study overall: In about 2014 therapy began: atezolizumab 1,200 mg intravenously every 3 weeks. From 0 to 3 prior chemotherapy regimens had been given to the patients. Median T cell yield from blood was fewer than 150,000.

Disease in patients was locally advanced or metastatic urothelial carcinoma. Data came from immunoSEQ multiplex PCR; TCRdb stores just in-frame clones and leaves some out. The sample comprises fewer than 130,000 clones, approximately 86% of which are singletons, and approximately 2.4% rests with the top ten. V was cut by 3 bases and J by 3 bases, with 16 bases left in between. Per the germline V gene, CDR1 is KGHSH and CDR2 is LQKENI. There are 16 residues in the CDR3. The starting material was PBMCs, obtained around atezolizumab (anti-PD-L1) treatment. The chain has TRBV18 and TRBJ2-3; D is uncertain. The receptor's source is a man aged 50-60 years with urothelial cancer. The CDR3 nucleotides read TGTGCCAGCTCACCGGATCAGCGAGGAGCTACAGATACGCAGTATTTT. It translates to CASSPDQRGATDTQYF.